The 19 T cell receptor beta chains presented below share a single source sample, sequenced in a study of cytomegalovirus exposure and HLA in healthy donors. Sequencing was performed with immunoSEQ multiplex PCR; in TCRdb, only in-frame clones are kept and a portion is missing. The sample lists around 300,000 clones; approximately 86% were seen once. The sequencing input was PBMCs. These receptor sequences come from a woman in her twenties or thirties in good health and CMV-seropositive.

The CDR3 coding sequence is TGTGCCAGCAGCTGGGACAGGGGGAACTACGAGCAGTACTTC. Its translation: CASSWDRGNYEQYF. The rearrangement uses TRBV5-4 and TRBJ2-7; 11 bases fit TRBD1. This CDR3 spans 14 amino acids. The V gene's germline CDR1 is SGHNT and CDR2 YYREEE (reference sequence). J lost 3 bases, V lost 3 bases, and 2 bases had no gene match.

The rearrangement joins TRBV28 to TRBJ1-5; weak D call: TRBD1 (5 bases). The germline gives CDR1 MDHEN, CDR2 SYDVKM. V lost 2 bases and J 4 bases, leaving 12 bases between the germline ends. The CDR3 has 15 residues. CDR3 protein: CASSLRGGSNQPQHF. CDR3 bases: TGTGCCAGCAGTTTACGGGGGGGTTCAAATCAGCCCCAGCATTTT.

This clone was seen once. The J gene is TRBJ2-7, the V gene TRBV7-6; the D is unclear. Germline loops: CDR1 SGHVS, CDR2 FNYEAQ. Between the trimmed V and J ends, which lost 3 bases and 6 bases, there was a span of 9 bases. There are 12 residues in the CDR3. CDR3 nucleotide sequence: TGTGCCAGCAGCTTCAGGACGGGCGAGCAGTACTTC. Amino acids: CASSFRTGEQYF.

The chain recombines TRBV19 with TRBJ1-2, with 7 bases fitting TRBD1. The CDR3 extends over 15 amino acids. The junction had 8 bases not matched to a gene; V was cut back by 0 bases and J by 7 bases. Germline CDR1 is LNHDA and CDR2 is SQIVND (reference sequence). CDR3 bases: TGTGCCAGTAGTATAGAACGGACAGGAACGCGTGGCTACACCTTC. The encoded protein is CASSIERTGTRGYTF.

This chain links TRBV4-3 with TRBJ2-7; the match to TRBD1 covers 7 bases. Trimming removed 4 bases from V and 4 bases from J; junction bases left unmatched: 7. CDR1 is LGHNA and CDR2 is YSLEER in the germline V gene. This CDR3 is 14 amino acids long. Here the CDR3 reads CASSPGTVVYEQYF. The CDR3 DNA reads as TGCGCCAGCAGCCCAGGGACAGTTGTTTACGAGCAGTACTTC.

V usage is TRBV30 and J usage is TRBJ1-5; 7 bases are shared with TRBD1. The CDR3 length is 15 residues. Germline lookup yields CDR1 GTSNPN and CDR2 SVGIG (reference sequence). The J segment lost 4 bases and the V segment lost 4 bases, leaving 10 bases of the junction unmatched. Written as DNA, the CDR3 is TGTGCCTGGAATCGACGACAGGGAGGAAATCAGCCCCAGCATTTT. This codes for CAWNRRQGGNQPQHF.

This clone turned up a few times. The chain links TRBV29-1 to TRBJ1-1, with a possible D match to TRBD1 (5 bases). The length of the CDR3 is 13 residues. Trimming removed 8 bases from V and 4 bases from J, with 17 bases in between. Germline CDR1 reads SQVTM; CDR2 reads ANQGSEA. Here the CDR3 reads CSLRGGERTEAFF. The DNA of the CDR3 is TGCAGCCTCCGAGGAGGGGAACGCACTGAAGCTTTCTTT. Full variable domain (missing parts from reference TRBV29-1 and TRBJ1-1): SAVISQKPSRDICQRGTSLTIQCQVDSQVTMMFWYRQQPGQSLTLIATANQGSEATYESGFVIDKFPISRPNLTFSTLTVSNMSPEDSSIYLCSLRGGERTEAFFGQGTRLTVV.

The chain uses TRBV27 and TRBJ2-7; 9 bases agree with TRBD1. The CDR3 runs 15 residues. V gave up 6 bases and J gave up 3 bases; unmatched junction bases: 9. The V gene's germline CDR1 is MNHEY and CDR2 SMNVEV (reference sequence). As DNA, the CDR3 is TGTGCCAGCAGCCGGGACAGGGCCACATTCTACGAGCAGTACTTC. Protein: CASSRDRATFYEQYF.

This clone appeared a single time. This sequence joins TRBV6-5 and TRBJ2-1; D ambiguous. The germline V gene has CDR1 MNHEY and CDR2 SVGAGI. This CDR3 contains 15 residues. Trimming pared 6 bases from V and 4 bases from J, leaving 16 bases between. The CDR3 spells CASSKDGNFYNEQFF. The CDR3, as DNA: TGTGCCAGCAGCAAGGATGGGAACTTTTACAATGAGCAGTTCTTC.

This sequence joins TRBV6-1 and TRBJ2-5; 8 bases match TRBD2. The CDR3 is 15 amino acids. Germline-derived CDR1 and CDR2 are MNHNS and SASEGT. Trimming took 10 bases from V and 3 from J; bases not matched to a gene: 13. The DNA for the CDR3 is TGTGCCACCAGGGAGACGGGGGGGGCCGAAGAGACCCAGTACTTC. Protein sequence: CATRETGGAEETQYF.

The rearrangement links TRBV29-1 to TRBJ1-3; 9 nucleotides align to TRBD1. From germline, CDR1 is SQVTM and CDR2 ANQGSEA. The J segment lost 0 bases and the V segment lost 6 bases, leaving 3 bases of the junction unmatched. CDR3 length equals 14 residues. CDR3 DNA sequence: TGCAGCGTACAGGGGGCCTCCTCTGGAAACACCATATATTTT. Encoded protein: CSVQGASSGNTIYF.

This chain connects TRBV5-6 to TRBJ1-1; TRBD1 might be the D (5 bases). Per the germline V gene, CDR1 is SGHDT and CDR2 is YYEEEE. The germline V and J ends were trimmed by 0 bases and 3 bases, with 24 bases remaining between them. CDR3 length equals 19 residues. Written as DNA, the CDR3 is TGTGCCAGCAGCTTGGTCCGGGTCGTGAGGCCAGGGCTACACACTGAAGCTTTCTTT. Protein product: CASSLVRVVRPGLHTEAFF.

Only one count was recorded for this clone. This rearrangement joins TRBV6-6 to TRBJ2-5; 13 bases match TRBD2. The V gene end was trimmed by 5 bases and the J gene end by 4 bases; junction bases not matched to a gene: 7. This CDR3 has 16 amino acids. Germline values: CDR1 MNHNY, CDR2 SVGAGI (reference sequence). CDR3 region: CASSLSTSGRAETQYF. DNA of the CDR3: TGTGCCAGCAGTCTCTCCACTAGCGGGAGGGCAGAGACCCAGTACTTC.

The J gene is TRBJ1-5, the V gene TRBV28, with D maybe TRBD1 (6 bases). Germline CDR1 reads MDHEN; CDR2 reads SYDVKM. This CDR3 has 16 amino acids. V lost 6 bases, J lost 2 bases, and 17 bases lay in between. CDR3 sequence (DNA): TGTGCCAGCAGCTTCACCAGGGGTGGCGGCAATCAGCCCCAGCATTTT. Residues: CASSFTRGGGNQPQHF. The full variable domain, its missing parts supplied by reference TRBV28 and TRBJ1-5, is DVKVTQSSRYLVKRTGEKVFLECVQDMDHENMFWYRQDPGLGLRLIYFSYDVKMKEKGDIPEGYSVSREKKERFSLILESASTNQTSMYLCASSFTRGGGNQPQHFGDGTRLSIL.

The chain uses TRBV5-1 and TRBJ2-3; a weak D match, TRBD1 (5 bases). The CDR3 totals 16 residues. The V gene's germline CDR1 is SGHRS and CDR2 YFSETQ. With 0 bases removed from V and 2 bases from J, the gap between germline ends came to 13 bases. DNA for the CDR3: TGCGCCAGCAGCTTGGTTAGGGGCTCGAACACAGATACGCAGTATTTT. This gives the protein CASSLVRGSNTDTQYF.

The V call is TRBV5-8, the J call TRBJ2-7; D is uncertain. Looked up from germline, CDR1 is SGHTS and CDR2 is YDEGEE. The CDR3 contains 14 residues. Trimming took off 4 bases at V and 2 bases at J, with 13 bases between the two ends. CDR3 loop: CASSVYGRPYEQYF. In nucleotides, the CDR3 is TGTGCCAGCAGCGTGTACGGACGCCCCTACGAGCAGTACTTC. Together with reference TRBV5-8 and TRBJ2-7, the CDR3 gives the full variable domain: EAGVTQSPTHLIKTRGQQATLRCSPISGHTSVYWYQQALGLGLQFLLWYDEGEERNRGNFPPRFSGRQFPNYSSELNVNALELEDSALYLCASSVYGRPYEQYFGPGTRLTVT.

The chain is built from TRBV15 and TRBJ1-3; TRBD1 might be the D (5 bases). The germline gives CDR1 LNHNV, CDR2 YYDKDF (reference sequence). The V and J ends lost 4 bases and 0 bases respectively, with 10 bases between them. The CDR3 extends over 15 amino acids. CDR3: CATSTGSNSGNTIYF. The CDR3 coding sequence is TGTGCCACCAGCACAGGGTCGAACTCTGGAAACACCATATATTTT.

This clone was observed once. CDR3 sequence: CASSYVTGELFF. CDR3 sequence (DNA): TGTGCCAGCAGCTACGTTACCGGGGAGCTGTTTTTT. The V gene is TRBV7-3, the J gene TRBJ2-2; no firm D call. This CDR3 spans 12 amino acids. The V end was cut by 4 bases, the J end by 5 bases, with 5 bases between. Germline V CDR1 and CDR2: SGHTA, FQGTGA.

The chain is built from TRBV5-6 and TRBJ1-3; 7 positions agree with TRBD1. This CDR3 is 15 amino acids long. Germline V gene sequence: CDR1 SGHDT, CDR2 YYEEEE. V lost 3 bases, J lost 6 bases, and 9 bases stayed unmatched. In DNA, the CDR3 is TGTGCCAGCAGCTGGGGGACAGCCACATTAAACACCATATATTTT. Amino acid sequence: CASSWGTATLNTIYF. Filled out from reference TRBV5-6 and TRBJ1-3, the complete variable domain reads DAGVTQSPTHLIKTRGQQVTLRCSPKSGHDTVSWYQQALGQGPQFIFQYYEEEERQRGNFPDRFSGHQFPNYSSELNVNALLLGDSALYLCASSWGTATLNTIYFGEGSWLTVV.